The T cell receptor beta chain under discussion was sequenced for a study of low-dose radiotherapy and immunotherapy resistance in tumors (dated 2022 in TCRdb). About the investigation overall: In Cohort 1, each fraction delivered 0.5 Gy every 2 weeks, and the prescribed total PTV dose was 6.5 Gy. Every two weeks, patients got intravenous cyclophosphamide at 200 mg/m2, given one day ahead of each radiation and immunotherapy administration. Eight patients were included in the translational analysis: three from the first dose cohort and the first five from the second dose cohort. Patients were given nivolumab as a 240 mg flat dose every two weeks and ipilimumab at 1 mg/kg every six weeks, with both drugs delivered intravenously. The trial did not randomize participants into treatment groups. Starting on cycle 1 day 1, patients took 300 mg of aspirin by mouth once a day for four cycles. Patients in Cohort 2 were given 1 Gy per fraction every two weeks, for a total of 13 Gy across 26 weeks.

Taken with the paper, the label for time point translates to: after trial treatment. The treatment or condition label for this specimen denotes: LDRT plus nivolumab, ipilimumab, low-dose cyclophosphamide and aspirin (RACIN trial). The donors took part in RACIN, a single-arm, phase I, dose-escalation trial that combined nivolumab, ipilimumab, aspirin, low-dose cyclophosphamide and low-dose radiotherapy. To be eligible, a patient needed to have an advanced solid tumor that was TIL-negative. As for this clonotype: No antigen is known for it. A much larger clonotype is one base distant, so this may be a read error.

This sample was sequenced with an Illumina HiSeq 2500. To make first-strand cDNA, Superscript III was used along with a set of TRAV- and TRBV-specific primers so that both the TCRalpha and TCRbeta chains were covered. TCRs were amplified with Phusion for 20 to 25 PCR cycles, with a constant-region primer paired with the adapter attached to the V primers. The MessageAmp II aRNA Amplification Kit was used to amplify the isolated mRNA, with in vitro transcription run for over 15 hours at 37 degrees C. The Dynabeads mRNA DIRECT Purification Kit was used to isolate the mRNA for TCR sequencing. Indexed Illumina adapters were added in a second Phusion PCR of 20 to 25 cycles, after which AMPure XP beads were used to purify the products. Per the authors' processing: Using custom Perl scripts, TCR sequences encoding the same protein were pooled, out-of-frame sequences were removed, and the abundance of each clonotype was computed. Any TCR sequence backed by just one read was left out of the analysis. Repertoire metrics included Shannon entropy, Gini index, clonality, richness, and frequency of TCRs shared between repertoires. Clones were called with MiXCR by TCRdb after fastp trimmed the public reads at Q25, and only in-frame beta chains were retained. Merged by CDR3 protein, the rows form single entries marked with the most common genes and DNA. TCRdb assigned the V and J calls; the authors' analysis was not used. This sample lists around 100,000 distinct CDR3 sequences; less than 25% were detected once. The ten top clones hold roughly 13% of the sample.

The sample consisted of PBMCs, taken after low-dose radiotherapy plus immunotherapy. The sequence derives from a female donor with ovarian cancer.

The DNA reads TGTGCTGGCAGCCCCCGGGTCTACAATGAGCAGTTCTTC. Its translation is CAGSPRVYNEQFF. The chain joins TRBV7-7 to TRBJ2-1; the D gene assignment is ambiguous. From the cysteine up to the phenylalanine, the CDR3 has a length of 13 residues. This entry keeps only the CDR3 DNA: 39 bases, framed from base 1. As encoded in the germline V gene (reference sequence), CDR1 is SSHAT while CDR2 is FNYEAQ.